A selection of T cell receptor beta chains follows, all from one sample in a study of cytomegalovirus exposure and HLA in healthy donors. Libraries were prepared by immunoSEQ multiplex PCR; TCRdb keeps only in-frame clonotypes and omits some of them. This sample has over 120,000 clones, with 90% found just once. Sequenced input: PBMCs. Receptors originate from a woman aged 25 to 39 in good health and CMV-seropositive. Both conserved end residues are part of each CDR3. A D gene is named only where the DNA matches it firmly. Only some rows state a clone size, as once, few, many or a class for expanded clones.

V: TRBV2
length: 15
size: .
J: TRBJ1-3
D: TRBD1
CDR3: CASRPRGQPGNTIYF
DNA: TGTGCCAGCAGACCCAGGGGGCAGCCTGGAAACACCATATATTTT

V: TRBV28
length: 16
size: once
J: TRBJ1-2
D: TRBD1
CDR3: CASSLVGVRDRAGYTF
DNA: TGTGCCAGCAGCCTCGTGGGGGTTAGAGACAGGGCTGGCTACACCTTC

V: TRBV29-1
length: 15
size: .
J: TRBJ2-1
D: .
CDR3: CSVEDMDRYYNEQFF
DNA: TGCAGCGTTGAAGACATGGACAGATATTACAATGAGCAGTTCTTC

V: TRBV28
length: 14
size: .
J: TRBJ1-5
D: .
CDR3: CASSRQSANQPQHF
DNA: TGTGCCAGCAGCCGACAGTCTGCCAATCAGCCCCAGCATTTT

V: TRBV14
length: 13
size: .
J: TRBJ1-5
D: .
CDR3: CASLAGGCQPQHF
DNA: TGTGCCAGCCTAGCCGGGGGATGTCAGCCCCAGCATTTT

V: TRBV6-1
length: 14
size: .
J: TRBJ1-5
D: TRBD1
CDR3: CASRSTGGNQPQHF
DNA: TGTGCCAGCAGGTCCACAGGGGGCAATCAGCCCCAGCATTTT

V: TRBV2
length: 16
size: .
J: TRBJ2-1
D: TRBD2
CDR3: CASSVGLATSYNEQFF
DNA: TGTGCCAGCAGCGTAGGACTAGCGACCTCCTACAATGAGCAGTTCTTC

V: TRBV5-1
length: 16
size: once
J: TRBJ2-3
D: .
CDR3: CASSASPGVITDTQYF
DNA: TGCGCCAGCAGCGCCTCCCCAGGGGTTATCACAGATACGCAGTATTTT

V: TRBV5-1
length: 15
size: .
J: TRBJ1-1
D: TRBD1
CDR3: CASSRQGAGGTEAFF
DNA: TGCGCCAGCAGCAGACAGGGGGCCGGTGGCACTGAAGCTTTCTTT

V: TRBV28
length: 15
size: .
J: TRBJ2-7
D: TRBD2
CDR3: CASSPGLAGGSEQYF
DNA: TGTGCCAGCAGTCCGGGACTAGCGGGAGGTAGCGAGCAGTACTTC

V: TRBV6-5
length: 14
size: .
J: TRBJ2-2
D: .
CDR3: CASSGGWSAGELFF
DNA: TGTGCCAGCAGCGGGGGTTGGTCAGCCGGGGAGCTGTTTTTT

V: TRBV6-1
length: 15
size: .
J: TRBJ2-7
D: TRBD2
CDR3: CASSELYGGAHEQYF
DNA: TGTGCCAGCAGTGAACTTTACGGGGGGGCCCACGAGCAGTACTTC

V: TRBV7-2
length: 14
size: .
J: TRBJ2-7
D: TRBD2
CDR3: CASSHTSGAYEQYF
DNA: TGTGCCAGCAGCCATACTAGCGGGGCCTACGAGCAGTACTTC

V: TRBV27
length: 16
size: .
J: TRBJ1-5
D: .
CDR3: CASSSIGVYSNQPQHF
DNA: TGTGCCAGCAGTTCTATAGGAGTTTATAGCAATCAGCCCCAGCATTTT

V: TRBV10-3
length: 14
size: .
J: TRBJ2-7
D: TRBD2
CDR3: CAIGLAGGSYEQYF
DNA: TGTGCCATCGGACTAGCGGGAGGGTCCTACGAGCAGTACTTC

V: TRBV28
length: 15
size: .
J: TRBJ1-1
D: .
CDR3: CASSTIGGANTEAFF
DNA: TGTGCCAGCAGCACGATTGGTGGGGCGAACACTGAAGCTTTCTTT

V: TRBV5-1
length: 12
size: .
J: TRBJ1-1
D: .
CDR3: CASRAQNTEAFF
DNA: TGCGCCAGCCGCGCGCAGAACACTGAAGCTTTCTTT

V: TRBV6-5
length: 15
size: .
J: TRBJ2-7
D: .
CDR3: CASSYDRNPSYEQYF
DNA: TGTGCCAGCAGTTACGACAGGAACCCCTCCTACGAGCAGTACTTC

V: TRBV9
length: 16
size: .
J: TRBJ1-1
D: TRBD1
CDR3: CASSPRQGGQGQQAFF
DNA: TGTGCCAGCAGCCCTCGGCAGGGGGGACAGGGCCAGCAAGCTTTCTTT

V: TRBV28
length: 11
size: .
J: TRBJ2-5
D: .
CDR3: CASSADRTQYF
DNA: TGTGCCAGCAGTGCCGACAGGACCCAGTACTTC

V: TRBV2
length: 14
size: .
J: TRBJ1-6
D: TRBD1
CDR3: CASRADRANSPLHF
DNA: TGTGCCAGCAGGGCGGACAGGGCGAATTCACCCCTCCACTTT

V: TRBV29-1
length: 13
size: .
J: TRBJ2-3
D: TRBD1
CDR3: CSVLGQGTDTQYF
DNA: TGCAGCGTTCTGGGACAGGGCACAGATACGCAGTATTTT

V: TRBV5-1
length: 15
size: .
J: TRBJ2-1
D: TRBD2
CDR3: CASSVPGLAGNEQFF
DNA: TGCGCCAGCAGCGTTCCGGGACTAGCGGGGAATGAGCAGTTCTTC

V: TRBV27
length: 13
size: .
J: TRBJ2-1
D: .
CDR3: CASSALDYGEQFF
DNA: TGTGCCAGCAGCGCACTAGACTACGGTGAGCAGTTCTTC

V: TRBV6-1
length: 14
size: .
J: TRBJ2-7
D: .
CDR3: CASSDISVVYEQYF
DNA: TGTGCCAGCAGTGATATTTCGGTAGTGTACGAGCAGTACTTC

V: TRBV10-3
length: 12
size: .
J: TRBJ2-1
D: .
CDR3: CATQTRYNEQFF
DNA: TGTGCCACCCAGACAAGGTACAATGAGCAGTTCTTC

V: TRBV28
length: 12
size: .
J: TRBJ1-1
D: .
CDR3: CASSLNVAEAFF
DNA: TGTGCCAGCAGTTTAAATGTCGCTGAAGCTTTCTTT

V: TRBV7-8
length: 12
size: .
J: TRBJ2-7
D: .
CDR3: CASSLVYQGQYF
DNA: TGTGCCAGCAGCTTAGTTTATCAGGGTCAGTACTTC

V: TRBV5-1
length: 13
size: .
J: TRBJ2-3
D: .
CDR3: CASSLALPDTQYF
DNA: TGCGCCAGCAGCTTAGCCCTCCCAGATACGCAGTATTTT

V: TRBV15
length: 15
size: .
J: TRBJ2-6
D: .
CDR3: CATSRDYRGSNVLTF
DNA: TGTGCCACCAGCAGAGATTATAGAGGATCCAACGTCCTGACTTTC

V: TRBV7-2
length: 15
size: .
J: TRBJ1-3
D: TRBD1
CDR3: CASSFYRGLGNTIYF
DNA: TGTGCCAGCAGCTTCTACAGGGGGCTTGGAAACACCATATATTTT

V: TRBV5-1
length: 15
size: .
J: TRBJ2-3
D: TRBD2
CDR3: CASSAASGGKDTQYF
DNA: TGCGCCAGCAGCGCGGCGTCCGGGGGGAAAGATACGCAGTATTTT

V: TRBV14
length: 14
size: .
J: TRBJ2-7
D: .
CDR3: CASSQTGFRSEQYF
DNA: TGTGCCAGCAGCCAAACAGGGTTCAGATCCGAGCAGTACTTC

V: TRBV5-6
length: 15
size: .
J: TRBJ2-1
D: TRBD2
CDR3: CASSLVSGGAGEQFF
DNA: TGTGCCAGCAGCTTGGTTAGCGGGGGGGCCGGTGAGCAGTTCTTC

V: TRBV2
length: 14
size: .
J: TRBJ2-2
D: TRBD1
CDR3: CASSRDRAPGELFF
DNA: TGTGCCAGCAGTAGGGACAGGGCGCCCGGGGAGCTGTTTTTT